The next 30 T cell receptor beta chains were all read from a single sample in a study of cytomegalovirus exposure and HLA in healthy donors. The table came from immunoSEQ multiplex PCR; TCRdb's copy has only in-frame clones and leaves some out. The sample yields 100,000 to 150,000 clones, nearly 90% seen once. The sample consisted of PBMCs. The source of these receptors is a woman between 18 and 30 years old in good health and CMV-seronegative.

The chain links TRBV5-4 to TRBJ2-5; tentatively, D is TRBD1 (6 bases). The germline gives CDR1 SGHNT, CDR2 YYREEE (reference sequence). The CDR3 runs 13 residues. The V gene lost 5 bases and the J gene lost 4 bases, with 12 bases spanning the gap. The CDR3 DNA sequence: TGTGCCAGCAGTTCCCAGGGGCGAGAGACCCAGTACTTC. This encodes CASSSQGRETQYF.

The J gene is TRBJ1-1, the V gene TRBV18; the D is unclear. Germline V gives CDR1 KGHSH, CDR2 LQKENI. V was cut by 6 bases and J by 3 bases, with 14 bases left in between. The CDR3 has 14 residues. The CDR3 reads CASSRVSSDTEAFF. Written as DNA, the CDR3 is TGTGCCAGCTCCCGCGTAAGTTCGGACACTGAAGCTTTCTTT.

The chain recombines TRBV5-1 with TRBJ1-1; D remains unclear. The CDR3 loop spans 14 amino acids. Trimming shortened V by 0 bases and J by 8 bases, and 14 bases separated the two germline ends. Germline CDR1 is SGHRS and CDR2 is YFSETQ. CDR3 region: CASSLAGGKAEAFF. CDR3 in DNA: TGCGCCAGCAGCTTGGCCGGAGGGAAGGCCGAAGCTTTCTTT.

The chain links TRBV7-9 to TRBJ2-2; maybe TRBD2 (6 bases). The CDR3 runs to 15 residues. With 6 bases removed from V and 3 bases from J, the gap between germline ends came to 14 bases. Germline CDR1 is SEHNR and CDR2 is FQNEAQ (reference sequence). The CDR3 DNA sequence: TGTGCCAGCAGGTCAGGGAGGTTGGACACCGGGGAGCTGTTTTTT. It encodes CASRSGRLDTGELFF. The full variable domain, completed using reference TRBV7-9 and TRBJ2-2, is DTGVSQNPRHKITKRGQNVTFRCDPISEHNRLYWYRQTLGQGPEFLTYFQNEAQLEKSRLLSDRFSAERPKGSFSTLEIQRTEQGDSAMYLCASRSGRLDTGELFFGEGSRLTVL.

The V and J genes are TRBV18 and TRBJ1-1; D unclear. V was pared by 2 bases and J by 2 bases, with 12 bases between. Germline V gives CDR1 KGHSH, CDR2 LQKENI. The CDR3 totals 15 residues. The CDR3 region has the DNA TGTGCCAGCTCACCAAGGGAGGAGGTTAACACTGAAGCTTTCTTT. Its translation: CASSPREEVNTEAFF.

The J gene is TRBJ1-1, the V gene TRBV15, with D unresolved. Germline V CDR1 and CDR2: LNHNV, YYDKDF (reference sequence). V was pared by 0 bases and J by 10 bases, with 21 bases between. This CDR3 comprises 16 residues. The CDR3 is CATSREITTGWAGAFF. The CDR3 nucleotides read TGTGCCACCAGCAGAGAAATTACGACGGGTTGGGCGGGAGCTTTCTTT.

The chain carries TRBV10-3 and TRBJ2-7; possible D gene TRBD2, 6 bases. V was cut by 8 bases and J by 5 bases, with 13 bases left in between. Germline-derived CDR1 and CDR2 are ENHRY and SYGVKD. The CDR3 extends over 12 amino acids. CDR3: CAIAGSGDEQYF. CDR3 nucleotides: TGTGCCATCGCTGGGTCGGGGGACGAGCAGTACTTC.

This chain links TRBV6-5 with TRBJ1-2; 8 nucleotides agree with TRBD1. This CDR3 is built from 13 residues. Germline assignment: CDR1 MNHEY and CDR2 SVGAGI. The V gene end was trimmed by 6 bases and the J gene end by 4 bases; junction bases not matched to a gene: 4. CDR3 bases: TGTGCCAGCAGCGCCGACAGGGGCTATGGCTACACCTTC. This gives the protein CASSADRGYGYTF.

The chain employs TRBV11-2 and TRBJ1-6, with D possibly matching TRBD1 (6 bases). The CDR3 extends over 15 amino acids. The germline CDR1 and CDR2 sequences are SGHAT and FQNNGV. The germline V and J ends were trimmed by 6 bases and 5 bases, with 14 bases remaining between them. CDR3 DNA sequence: TGTGCCAGCAGGGTAGGGACACTCGATAATTCACCCCTCCACTTT. It codes for CASRVGTLDNSPLHF.

This rearrangement joins TRBV27 to TRBJ2-7; 9 bases map to TRBD1. From germline, CDR1 is MNHEY and CDR2 SMNVEV (reference sequence). The CDR3 consists of 16 residues. Trimming removed 4 bases from V and 5 bases from J; junction bases left unmatched: 12. The CDR3 reads CASSYQLRDRDHEQYF. The CDR3 bases are TGTGCCAGCAGTTACCAACTCCGGGACAGGGACCACGAGCAGTACTTC.

CDR3 in amino acids: CASRAGQINEKLFF. CDR3 DNA sequence: TGTGCCAGCAGAGCTGGACAGATTAATGAAAAACTGTTTTTT. The chain employs TRBV6-1 and TRBJ1-4, with TRBD1 as a possible D gene (6 bases). V lost 6 bases and J lost 4, with 12 bases in between. Germline CDR1 reads MNHNS; CDR2 reads SASEGT. This CDR3 is built from 14 residues.

The chain carries TRBV29-1 and TRBJ1-1, with D possibly TRBD1 on 5 matching bases. CDR3 length: 14 amino acids. The V and J ends lost 7 bases and 0 bases respectively, with 15 bases between them. Germline V lookup: CDR1 SQVTM, CDR2 ANQGSEA. The CDR3: CSARPDSLNTEAFF. CDR3 coding DNA: TGCAGCGCACGTCCCGACAGCCTGAACACTGAAGCTTTCTTT. The full variable domain, rest sourced from reference TRBV29-1 and TRBJ1-1, is SAVISQKPSRDICQRGTSLTIQCQVDSQVTMMFWYRQQPGQSLTLIATANQGSEATYESGFVIDKFPISRPNLTFSTLTVSNMSPEDSSIYLCSARPDSLNTEAFFGQGTRLTVV.

The V and J genes are TRBV27 and TRBJ2-7, with 11 bases fitting TRBD1. Trimming cost V 6 bases and J 0 bases; bases outside gene matches: 1. Germline V gene data show CDR1 as MNHEY and CDR2 as SMNVEV (reference sequence). This CDR3 spans 14 amino acids. The CDR3 nucleotides read TGTGCCAGCAGAGGGACAGGGGGCTCCTACGAGCAGTACTTC. This sequence encodes CASRGTGGSYEQYF.

The chain uses TRBV4-1 and TRBJ2-5, with 10 bases identical to TRBD2. Trimming took 7 bases from V and 3 from J; bases not matched to a gene: 2. The length of the CDR3 is 13 residues. Germline loops: CDR1 MGHRA, CDR2 YSYEKL. The CDR3 region is CASTSGGKETQYF. CDR3 coding DNA: TGCGCCAGCACTAGCGGGGGCAAAGAGACCCAGTACTTC.

The V gene is TRBV5-1, the J gene TRBJ2-7; the match to TRBD2 covers 12 bases. Looked up from germline, CDR1 is SGHRS and CDR2 is YFSETQ. Unmatched junction bases numbered 1, after V lost 5 bases and J lost 4 bases. This CDR3 contains 13 residues. In DNA form, the CDR3 reads TGCGCCAGCAGGACTAGCGGGAGTTACGAGCAGTACTTC. It yields the protein CASRTSGSYEQYF.

V usage is TRBV14 and J usage is TRBJ2-7; D might be TRBD1 (6 bases). V lost 0 bases and J lost 1, with 13 bases in between. This CDR3 has 16 amino acids. The germline CDR1 and CDR2 sequences are SGHDN and FVKESK. The CDR3 loop is CASSQEAWGLSYEQYF. The CDR3 bases are TGTGCCAGCAGCCAAGAGGCCTGGGGGCTATCCTACGAGCAGTACTTC.

This clone was seen a single time. The chain carries TRBV7-3 and TRBJ2-1, with 8 bases lining up with TRBD2. CDR3 length equals 15 residues. Germline loops: CDR1 SGHTA, CDR2 FQGTGA. V was clipped by 3 bases and J by 6 bases; unmatched bases: 7. CDR3 sequence (DNA): TGTGCCAGCAGCTTTTTCCCGGGGGGGTTCAATGAGCAGTTCTTC. This encodes CASSFFPGGFNEQFF.

The chain uses TRBV13 and TRBJ1-1; possibly TRBD1 for D (6 bases). Per germline, CDR1 PRHDT and CDR2 FYEKMQ (reference sequence). V was pared by 5 bases and J by 10 bases, with 23 bases between. CDR3 length: 15 amino acids. CDR3 loop: CASSKTQGSWYGAFF. The CDR3 region has the DNA TGTGCCAGCAGCAAAACCCAGGGGAGTTGGTACGGAGCTTTCTTT. The complete variable domain, with remaining parts taken from reference TRBV13 and TRBJ1-1, reads AAGVIQSPRHLIKEKRETATLKCYPIPRHDTVYWYQQGPGQDPQFLISFYEKMQSDKGSIPDRFSAQQFSDYHSELNMSSLELGDSALYFCASSKTQGSWYGAFFGQGTRLTVV.

The chain recombines TRBV7-2 with TRBJ1-1; D is perhaps TRBD1 (5 bases). The CDR3 sequence is 13 residues long. Germline loops: CDR1 SGHTA, CDR2 FQGNSA. Deletions cut 8 bases from V and 7 bases from J, with 17 bases between. CDR3 loop: CASPSTAGVEAFF. The CDR3 DNA sequence: TGTGCCAGCCCCTCAACGGCGGGGGTTGAAGCTTTCTTT.

This chain joins TRBV6-6 and TRBJ1-1; D gene uncertain. V was shortened by 0 bases and J by 2 bases, with 10 bases between the two germline ends. Germline CDR1 MNHNY, CDR2 SVGAGI (reference sequence). The CDR3 is 15 residues long. CDR3 protein: CASSYSHTGNTEAFF. Here the CDR3 DNA reads TGTGCCAGCAGTTACTCTCACACGGGAAACACTGAAGCTTTCTTT.

The V call is TRBV5-6, the J call TRBJ1-2, with D unclear. CDR1 and CDR2 (germline): SGHDT, YYEEEE. The CDR3 length is 15 residues. Deletions cut 2 bases from V and 6 bases from J, with 17 bases between. CDR3 coding DNA: TGTGCCAGCAGCTTCCCAGGCTACCTCAGTGATGGCTACACCTTC. This translates into CASSFPGYLSDGYTF.

The rearrangement uses TRBV7-8 and TRBJ2-6, with a tentative D call TRBD1 (7 bases). The CDR3 sequence is 18 residues long. V was clipped by 4 bases and J by 0 bases, with 16 bases between them. Per germline, CDR1 SGHVS and CDR2 FQNEAQ. In DNA form, the CDR3 reads TGTGCCAGCAGCTCGATGACAGGGAGGTACTCTGGGGCCAACGTCCTGACTTTC. Protein product: CASSSMTGRYSGANVLTF. The full variable domain, completed using reference TRBV7-8 and TRBJ2-6, is GAGVSQSPRYKVAKRGQDVALRCDPISGHVSLFWYQQALGQGPEFLTYFQNEAQLDKSGLPSDRFFAERPEGSVSTLKIQRTQQEDSAVYLCASSSMTGRYSGANVLTFGAGSRLTVL.

V is TRBV7-2 and J is TRBJ1-4, with TRBD1 as a possible D gene (5 bases). With 5 bases removed from V and 6 bases from J, the gap between germline ends came to 16 bases. The CDR3 contains 15 residues. The germline CDR1 and CDR2 sequences are SGHTA and FQGNSA. Here the CDR3 DNA reads TGTGCCAGCAGCCAGCGGGGGGGGAGGTATGAAAAACTGTTTTTT. Translation: CASSQRGGRYEKLFF.

The rearrangement links TRBV18 to TRBJ2-3; the match to TRBD2 covers 8 bases. With V trimmed by 2 bases and J by 6 bases, 4 bases remained unmatched. The germline gives CDR1 KGHSH, CDR2 LQKENI. There are 14 residues in the CDR3. The DNA for the CDR3 is TGTGCCAGCTCACCATCGCGGGGGGTGGATACGCAGTATTTT. Translated: CASSPSRGVDTQYF.

This clone was detected only a few times. V and J are TRBV2 and TRBJ1-6; 7 nucleotides match TRBD1. The CDR3 has 14 residues. V lost 4 bases to trimming and J lost 11 bases; unmatched junction nucleotides: 8. Looked up from germline, CDR1 is SNHLY and CDR2 is FYNNEI. The CDR3 loop reads CASSGDSRRTPLHF. The DNA for the CDR3 is TGTGCCAGCAGTGGGGACAGTCGGCGAACACCCCTCCACTTT.

The V and J genes are TRBV9 and TRBJ1-1; 9 nucleotides line up with TRBD1. V shed 4 bases, J shed 5 bases, and the junction held 6 bases outside the gene matches. Per germline, CDR1 SGDLS and CDR2 YYNGEE. The CDR3 runs to 14 residues. CDR3 sequence: CASSLQGAGTEAFF. As DNA, the CDR3 is TGTGCCAGCAGCCTACAGGGGGCGGGAACTGAAGCTTTCTTT.

CDR3 sequence reads: CASSVGASGDQETQYF. The DNA of the CDR3 is TGTGCCAGCAGCGTAGGCGCTAGCGGGGACCAAGAGACCCAGTACTTC. The chain links TRBV9 to TRBJ2-5; TRBD2 aligns across 9 bases. V lost 0 bases, J lost 0 bases, and 3 bases stayed unmatched. The germline V gene has CDR1 SGDLS and CDR2 YYNGEE. This CDR3 region has 16 residues.

This chain links TRBV14 with TRBJ1-2; 9 bases fit TRBD1. The CDR3 covers 16 residues. Trimming removed 2 bases from V and 2 bases from J; junction bases left unmatched: 6. Germline-derived CDR1 and CDR2 are SGHDN and FVKESK. The CDR3 DNA sequence: TGTGCCAGCAGCCAATTACCGACAGGGGGGAACTATGGCTACACCTTC. Translated: CASSQLPTGGNYGYTF.

This chain uses TRBV2 with TRBJ1-6; 9 bases are shared with TRBD1. The CDR3 spans 13 residues. Germline V gene sequence: CDR1 SNHLY, CDR2 FYNNEI. V gave up 5 bases and J gave up 10 bases; unmatched junction bases: 3. This CDR3 reads CASSRDRDSPLHF. In DNA, the CDR3 is TGTGCCAGCAGTCGGGACAGGGACTCACCCCTCCACTTT.

The chain recombines TRBV7-2 with TRBJ2-4; 7 bases are shared with TRBD1. CDR3 size: 14 residues. Germline-derived CDR1 and CDR2 are SGHTA and FQGNSA. V trimming: 5 bases; J trimming: 9 bases; junction bases outside the gene matches: 10. CDR3 sequence: CASSPGGALGIQYF. The CDR3 DNA is TGTGCCAGCAGCCCAGGGGGAGCCCTGGGCATTCAGTACTTC.